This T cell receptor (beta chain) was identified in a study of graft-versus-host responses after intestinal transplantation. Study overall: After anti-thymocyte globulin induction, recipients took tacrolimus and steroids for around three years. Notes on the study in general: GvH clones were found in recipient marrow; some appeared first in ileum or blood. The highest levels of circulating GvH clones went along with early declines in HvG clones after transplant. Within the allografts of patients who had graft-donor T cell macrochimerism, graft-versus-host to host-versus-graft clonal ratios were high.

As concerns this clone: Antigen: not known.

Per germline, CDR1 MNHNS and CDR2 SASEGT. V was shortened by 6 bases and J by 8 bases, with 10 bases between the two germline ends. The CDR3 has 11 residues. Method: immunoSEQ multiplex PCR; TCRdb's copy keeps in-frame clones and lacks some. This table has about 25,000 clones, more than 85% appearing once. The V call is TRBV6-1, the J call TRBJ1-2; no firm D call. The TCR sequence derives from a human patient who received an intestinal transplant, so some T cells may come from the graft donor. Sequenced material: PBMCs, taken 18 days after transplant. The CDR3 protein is CASRTAYGYTF. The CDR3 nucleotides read TGTGCCAGCAGAACGGCTTACGGCTACACCTTC.